Detailed here is one T cell receptor beta chain. The antigen is unknown. This entry is derived from a study of shared clonotypes between healthy human individuals. Study-level information: Used for every donor were three CD4 naive, three CD4 memory, two CD8 naive and one CD8 memory plate. Study findings and constraints: Represented diversity, genetic and exposure-history alike, was limited by few donors.

Produced via immunoSEQ multiplex PCR; TCRdb's table is partial and in-frame only. The data show about 1 million clones, around four fifths seen once. The CDR3 consists of 13 residues. V was trimmed by 5 bases and J by 0 bases, leaving 8 bases between them. Germline lookup yields CDR1 SGHTA and CDR2 FQGNSA. The V gene is TRBV7-2, the J gene TRBJ2-7; no definite D call. The sequenced sample was memory CD4+ T cells sorted from blood. Subset defined: CD45RA-negative fraction. This receptor was taken from a man aged 18 to 30 in good health. The chain's CDR3 is CASSKQSSYEQYF. The CDR3 region has the DNA TGTGCCAGCAGCAAACAAAGCTCCTACGAGCAGTACTTC. Filled out from reference TRBV7-2 and TRBJ2-7, the complete variable domain reads GAGVSQSPSNKVTEKGKDVELRCDPISGHTALYWYRQSLGQGLEFLIYFQGNSAPDKSGLPSDRFSAERTGGSVSTLTIQRTQQEDSAVYLCASSKQSSYEQYFGPGTRLTVT.